Listed here are 6 T cell receptor beta chains from one sample, sequenced in a study of T cell responses to AZD1222 COVID-19 vaccine. Clones were read by immunoSEQ multiplex PCR, and TCRdb kept only the in-frame ones, dropping some. The table records 180,000 or so clones, approximately 94% of them present only once. Specimen: peripheral blood, collected on day 0 of AZD1222 vaccination. Receptors were obtained from an adult in good health.

The CDR3 reads CASSLTRTANYGYTF. The DNA for the CDR3 is TGTGCCAGCAGCCTCACCCGGACGGCCAACTATGGCTACACCTTC. This chain connects TRBV7-2 to TRBJ1-2; D is uncertain. Germline V gives CDR1 SGHTA, CDR2 FQGNSA. Trimming pared 5 bases from V and 2 bases from J, leaving 15 bases between. This CDR3 comprises 15 residues.

The rearrangement uses TRBV29-1 and TRBJ1-1, with 11 bases that match TRBD1. The CDR3 has 15 amino acids. With 4 bases clipped from V and 4 bases from J, the junction kept 8 bases outside the gene matches. Per the germline V gene, CDR1 is SQVTM and CDR2 is ANQGSEA. CDR3 loop: CSVAGTGGKGTEAFF. The CDR3 region has the DNA TGCAGCGTTGCCGGGACAGGGGGAAAGGGCACTGAAGCTTTCTTT.

This clone was seen once. The chain couples TRBV27 to TRBJ2-1; TRBD2 matches at 8 bases. Germline V CDR1 and CDR2: MNHEY, SMNVEV (reference sequence). V shed 1 base and J 5 bases; nucleotides not matched to a gene: 16. This CDR3 comprises 19 residues. CDR3 sequence: CASSLFWGLAGGPDNEQFF. Here the CDR3 DNA reads TGTGCCAGCAGTTTATTCTGGGGTTTGGCGGGAGGCCCGGACAATGAGCAGTTCTTC.

The chain uses TRBV3-1 (or the pseudogene TRBV3-2) and TRBJ1-4; D uncertain. The CDR3 has 12 residues. Trimming left V 5 bases short and J 10 bases short, with 11 bases between. The germline V gene encodes CDR1 LGHDT and CDR2 YNNKEL (reference sequence). CDR3 sequence: CASSFQDGKLFF. CDR3 nucleotides: TGTGCCAGCAGCTTCCAGGACGGAAAACTGTTTTTT.

V gene TRBV5-5 combines with J gene TRBJ1-5, with a possible D match to TRBD1 (6 bases). Germline loops: CDR1 SGHKS, CDR2 YYEKEE (reference sequence). V dropped 1 base and J dropped 7 bases, with 12 bases sitting between them. The CDR3 runs to 14 residues. The DNA of the CDR3 is TGTGCCAGCAGCTTGTGGGGGGCTGGGCAGCCCCAGCATTTT. The encoded protein is CASSLWGAGQPQHF.

The J gene is TRBJ1-2, the V gene TRBV6-5; the D gene is possibly TRBD1 (6 bases). The germline gives CDR1 MNHEY, CDR2 SVGAGI. This CDR3 is 13 amino acids long. The ends were cut back, 4 bases at V and 2 bases at J, with 8 bases in the middle. For the CDR3, the DNA is TGTGCCAGCAGTTCCCAGGGGAACTATGGCTACACCTTC. It codes for CASSSQGNYGYTF.